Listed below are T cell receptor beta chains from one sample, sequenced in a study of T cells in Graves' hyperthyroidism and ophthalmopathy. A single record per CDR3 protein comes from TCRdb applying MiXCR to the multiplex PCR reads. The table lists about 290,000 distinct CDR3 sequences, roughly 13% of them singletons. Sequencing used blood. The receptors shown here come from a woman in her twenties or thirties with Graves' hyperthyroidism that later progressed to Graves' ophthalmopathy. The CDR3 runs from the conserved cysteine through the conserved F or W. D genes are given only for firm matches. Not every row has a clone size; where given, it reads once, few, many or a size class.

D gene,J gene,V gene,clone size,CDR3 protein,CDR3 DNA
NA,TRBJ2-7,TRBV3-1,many,CASSQTRDPDYEQYF,TGTGCCAGCAGCCAAACGAGGGACCCAGACTACGAGCAGTACTTC
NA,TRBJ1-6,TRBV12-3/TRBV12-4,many,CASSFNGNSPLHF,TGTGCCAGCAGTTTTAATGGGAATTCACCCCTCCACTTT
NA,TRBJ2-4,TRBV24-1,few,CATSDLHPGGIQYF,TGTGCCACCAGTGATTTGCATCCGGGCGGCATTCAGTACTTC
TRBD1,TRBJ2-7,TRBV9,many,CASSVGTEYEQYF,TGTGCCAGCAGCGTCGGGACAGAATACGAGCAGTACTTC
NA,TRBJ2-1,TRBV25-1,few,CARGLGGDSYNEQFF,TGTGCCAGAGGTTTAGGAGGTGACAGCTACAATGAGCAGTTCTTC
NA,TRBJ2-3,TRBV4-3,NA,CASSGGQGHTDTQYF,TGCGCCAGCAGCGGGGGACAAGGCCACACAGATACGCAGTATTTT
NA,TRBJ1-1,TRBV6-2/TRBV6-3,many,CASIHRVTTEAFF,TGTGCCAGCATCCACAGGGTTACCACTGAAGCTTTCTTT
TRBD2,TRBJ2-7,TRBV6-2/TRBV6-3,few,CASSGTSGIYEQYF,TGTGCCAGCAGTGGGACTAGCGGGATCTACGAGCAGTACTTC
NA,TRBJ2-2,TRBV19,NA,CAAAGPGELFF,TGTGCAGCGGCGGGGCCCGGGGAGCTGTTTTTT
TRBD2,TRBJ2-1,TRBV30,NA,CAWSGSGSLHEQFF,TGTGCCTGGAGTGGTAGCGGGAGTCTCCATGAGCAGTTCTTC
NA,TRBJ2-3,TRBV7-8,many,CASSFQGPNVGDTQYF,TGTGCCAGCAGCTTTCAGGGTCCAAATGTAGGAGATACGCAGTATTTT
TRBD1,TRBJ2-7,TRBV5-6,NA,CASSWGFFSGTGAYEQYF,TGTGCCAGCAGCTGGGGCTTTTTTTCCGGGACAGGAGCCTACGAGCAGTACTTC
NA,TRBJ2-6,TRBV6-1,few,CASSSTGPPSHSGANVLTF,TGTGCCAGCTCCTCGACAGGCCCCCCATCCCACTCTGGGGCCAACGTCCTGACTTTC
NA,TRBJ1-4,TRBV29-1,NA,CSVQDRRSEKLFF,TGCAGCGTTCAAGACCGACGAAGCGAAAAACTGTTTTTT
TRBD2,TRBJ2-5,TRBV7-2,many,CASSFTSGGNSETQYF,TGTGCCAGCAGCTTTACTAGCGGGGGAAACTCAGAGACCCAGTACTTC
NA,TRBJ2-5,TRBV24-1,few,CATSATPRRAIQETQYF,TGTGCCACCAGTGCTACCCCCCGCCGGGCGATACAAGAGACCCAGTACTTC
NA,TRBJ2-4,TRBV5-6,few,CASSRGAENIQYF,TGTGCCAGCAGCCGGGGGGCTGAAAACATTCAGTACTTC
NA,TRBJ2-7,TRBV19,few,CASSFAGSGEQYF,TGTGCCAGTAGTTTCGCCGGGAGCGGCGAGCAGTACTTC
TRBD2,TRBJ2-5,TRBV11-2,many,CASSFGAGGLGETQYF,TGTGCCAGCAGCTTCGGAGCGGGAGGGCTCGGGGAGACCCAGTACTTC
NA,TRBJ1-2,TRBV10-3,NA,CAISVLDSDLGNYGYTF,TGTGCCATCAGTGTGTTAGATTCGGACCTAGGGAACTATGGCTACACCTTC
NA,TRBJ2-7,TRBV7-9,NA,CASNLQGSTYEQCF,TGTGCCAGCAACTTACAGGGTTCAACCTACGAGCAGTGCTTC
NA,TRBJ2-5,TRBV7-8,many,CASSFNQPGAETQYF,TGTGCCAGCAGCTTCAACCAGCCGGGAGCGGAGACCCAGTACTTC
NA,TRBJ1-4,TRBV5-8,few,CASSLAAGATNEKLFF,TGTGCCAGCAGCTTGGCTGCCGGAGCAACTAATGAAAAACTGTTTTTT
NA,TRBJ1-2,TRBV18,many,CASSSTGTLNYGYTF,TGTGCCAGCTCGTCGACAGGAACCCTTAACTATGGCTACACCTTC
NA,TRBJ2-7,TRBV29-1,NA,CSVLGGVEQYF,TGCAGCGTTCTAGGGGGGGTCGAGCAGTACTTC
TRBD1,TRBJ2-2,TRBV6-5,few,CASSYSTGANGELFF,TGTGCCAGCAGTTACTCGACAGGGGCCAACGGGGAGCTGTTTTTT
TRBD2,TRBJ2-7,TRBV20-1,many,CSARGFSGIRSYEQYF,TGCAGTGCTAGAGGTTTTAGCGGGATACGTTCGTACGAGCAGTACTTC
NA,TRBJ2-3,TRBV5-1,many,CASSLGEAADTQYF,TGCGCCAGCAGCTTGGGGGAGGCCGCAGATACGCAGTATTTT
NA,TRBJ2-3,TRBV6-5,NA,CASSYNSPSTDTQYF,TGTGCCAGCAGTTACAACAGTCCCTCCACAGATACGCAGTATTTT
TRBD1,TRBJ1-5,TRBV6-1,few,CAARPGQALRSQHF,TGTGCCGCTCGGCCGGGACAGGCCTTACGATCCCAGCATTTT
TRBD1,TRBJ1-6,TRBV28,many,CASSRGQGHSPLHF,TGTGCCAGCAGTCGGGGACAGGGCCATTCACCCCTCCACTTT
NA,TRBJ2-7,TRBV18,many,CASSPSGEIAYEQYF,TGTGCCAGCTCACCCTCGGGCGAGATTGCTTACGAGCAGTACTTC
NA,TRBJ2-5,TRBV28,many,CASSLLGTGRETQYF,TGTGCCAGCAGCCTACTAGGCACAGGAAGGGAGACCCAGTACTTC
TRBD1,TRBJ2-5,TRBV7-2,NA,CASSQQGAETQYF,TGTGCCAGCAGCCAACAGGGGGCCGAGACCCAGTACTTC
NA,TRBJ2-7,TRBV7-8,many,CASSLGNREQYF,TGTGCCAGCAGCTTAGGTAACCGCGAGCAGTACTTC
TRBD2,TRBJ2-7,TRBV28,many,CASSFRLAGIGSYEQYF,TGTGCCAGCAGTTTTCGCCTAGCGGGAATCGGCTCCTACGAGCAGTACTTC
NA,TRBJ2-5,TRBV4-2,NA,CASSQGGGPQETQYF,TGTGCCAGCAGCCAAGGGGGCGGTCCCCAAGAGACCCAGTACTTC
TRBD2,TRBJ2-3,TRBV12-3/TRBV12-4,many,CASSPPRLAGGGTDTQYF,TGTGCCAGCAGTCCTCCTCGACTAGCGGGAGGGGGCACAGATACGCAGTATTTT
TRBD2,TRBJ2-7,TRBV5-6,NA,CASSPSWTSGYEQYF,TGTGCCAGCAGCCCTTCCTGGACTAGCGGCTACGAGCAGTACTTC
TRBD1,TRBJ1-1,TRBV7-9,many,CASSLSRPGGKNTEAFF,TGTGCCAGCAGCTTATCGAGGCCAGGGGGCAAAAACACTGAAGCTTTCTTT
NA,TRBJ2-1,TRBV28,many,CASSLSGGGVGSYNEQFF,TGTGCCAGCAGTTTATCTGGAGGGGGCGTGGGGTCCTACAATGAGCAGTTCTTC
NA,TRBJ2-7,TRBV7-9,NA,CASNKEGAIAEQYF,TGTGCCAGCAACAAGGAGGGGGCAATAGCCGAGCAGTACTTC
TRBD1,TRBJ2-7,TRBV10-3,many,CAISDTGTGVHEQYF,TGTGCCATCAGTGATACCGGGACAGGGGTCCACGAGCAGTACTTC
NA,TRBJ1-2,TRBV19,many,CASSIFSGSSNYGYTF,TGTGCCAGTAGTATATTTTCAGGGTCATCTAACTATGGCTACACCTTC
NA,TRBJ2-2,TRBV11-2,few,CASSRTELNTGELFF,TGTGCCAGCAGCCGAACAGAACTGAACACCGGGGAGCTGTTTTTT
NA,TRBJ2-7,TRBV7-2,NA,CASSLNTASYEQYF,TGTGCCAGCAGCTTAAATACAGCTAGCTACGAGCAGTACTTC
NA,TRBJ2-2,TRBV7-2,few,CASSFTVTRRLRAGELFF,TGTGCCAGCAGCTTTACAGTAACTAGACGCCTCCGGGCCGGGGAGCTGTTTTTT
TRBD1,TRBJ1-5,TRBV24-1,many,CATSDSTGASNQPQHF,TGTGCCACCAGTGATTCGACAGGGGCAAGCAATCAGCCCCAGCATTTT
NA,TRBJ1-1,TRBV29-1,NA,CSAYGVFGTEAFF,TGCAGCGCCTACGGGGTTTTTGGCACTGAAGCTTTCTTT